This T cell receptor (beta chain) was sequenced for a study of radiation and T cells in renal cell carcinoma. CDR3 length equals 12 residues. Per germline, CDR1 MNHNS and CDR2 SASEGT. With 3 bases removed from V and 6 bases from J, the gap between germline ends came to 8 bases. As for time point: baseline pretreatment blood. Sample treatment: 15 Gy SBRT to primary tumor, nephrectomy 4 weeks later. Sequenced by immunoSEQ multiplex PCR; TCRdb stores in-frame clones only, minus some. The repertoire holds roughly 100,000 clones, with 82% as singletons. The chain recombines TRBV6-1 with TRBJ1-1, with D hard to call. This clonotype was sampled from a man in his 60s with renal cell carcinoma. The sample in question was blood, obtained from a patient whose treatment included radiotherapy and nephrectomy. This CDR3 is CASSDLGAEAFF. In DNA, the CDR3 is TGTGCCAGCAGTGACCTAGGAGCTGAAGCTTTCTTT.